The 20 T cell receptor beta chains below all came from one sample that was sequenced in a study of blood T cell repertoires in COVID-19. The data were produced by immunoSEQ multiplex PCR, yet TCRdb's version contains in-frame clones alone and is incomplete. The table shows some 120,000 clones, with approximately 82% occurring only once. The sample was peripheral blood. The source of these receptors is a man between 65 and 85 years old with active or convalescent COVID-19.

This chain connects TRBV5-5 to TRBJ1-4; tentative D call: TRBD1 (5 bases). The CDR3 totals 15 residues. V was trimmed by 4 bases and J by 6 bases, leaving 16 bases between them. Germline CDR1 SGHKS, CDR2 YYEKEE (reference sequence). The DNA of the CDR3 is TGTGCCAGCAGCCCCTGGCGGGGGGGAGATGAAAAACTGTTTTTT. Translating it yields CASSPWRGGDEKLFF.

V and J are TRBV6-4 and TRBJ1-2, with 9 bases lining up with TRBD1. Trimming took 6 bases from V and 6 from J; bases not matched to a gene: 8. Germline CDR1 reads MRHNA; CDR2 reads SNTAGT. The CDR3 contains 14 residues. CDR3 sequence reads: CASRAGTGSHGYTF. The CDR3 nucleotides are TGTGCCAGCAGGGCCGGGACAGGGTCTCATGGCTACACCTTC.

The chain employs TRBV2 and TRBJ2-7, with TRBD1 identical over 7 bases. CDR1 and CDR2 from the germline V gene are SNHLY and FYNNEI. V shed 5 bases, J shed 1 base, and the junction held 8 bases outside the gene matches. CDR3 length: 15 amino acids. CDR3: CASSLGQTYSYEQYF. CDR3 in DNA: TGTGCCAGCAGTTTGGGACAGACTTATTCCTACGAGCAGTACTTC.

This clone was observed once. The chain recombines TRBV6-6 with TRBJ2-5; 7 nucleotides align to TRBD1. The germline CDR1 and CDR2 sequences are MNHNY and SVGAGI (reference sequence). This CDR3 has 16 amino acids. The V segment lost 5 bases and the J segment 4 bases; nucleotides outside the gene matches: 13. The CDR3 protein is CASSRSRQGWSETQYF. The CDR3 nucleotides are TGTGCCAGCAGTCGATCAAGACAGGGTTGGTCAGAGACCCAGTACTTC.

The chain employs TRBV19 and TRBJ1-5, with TRBD1 matching over 12 bases. CDR3 length: 20 amino acids. Trimming removed 1 base from V and 4 bases from J; junction bases left unmatched: 14. Germline V lookup: CDR1 LNHDA, CDR2 SQIVND (reference sequence). The CDR3 bases are TGTGCCAGTAGTATAGGAGAGCATAAAGGGACAGGGGGCTTGAATCAGCCCCAGCATTTT. Translated: CASSIGEHKGTGGLNQPQHF.

The CDR3 loop is CATSGGSSYNEQFF. CDR3 sequence (DNA): TGTGCCACCAGTGGCGGGAGCTCCTACAATGAGCAGTTCTTC. The gene calls are TRBV24-1 and TRBJ2-1; 7 positions match TRBD2. The germline gives CDR1 KGHDR, CDR2 SFDVKD. This CDR3 spans 14 amino acids. V shed 5 bases, J shed 0 bases, and the junction held 0 bases outside the gene matches.

The chain recombines TRBV5-5 with TRBJ2-7, with D maybe TRBD1 (6 bases). Germline-derived CDR1 and CDR2 are SGHKS and YYEKEE (reference sequence). The CDR3 covers 14 residues. V was cut by 4 bases and J by 0 bases, with 11 bases left in between. The CDR3 region has the DNA TGTGCCAGCAGCCCGGACAGCCACTCCTACGAGCAGTACTTC. It is translated as CASSPDSHSYEQYF. The full variable domain, its missing parts supplied by reference TRBV5-5 and TRBJ2-7, is DAGVTQSPTHLIKTRGQQVTLRCSPISGHKSVSWYQQVLGQGPQFIFQYYEKEERGRGNFPDRFSARQFPNYSSELNVNALLLGDSALYLCASSPDSHSYEQYFGPGTRLTVT.

The chain has TRBV6-6 and TRBJ1-1; 7 bases fit TRBD1. CDR1 and CDR2 (germline): MNHNY, SVGAGI (reference sequence). The trim removed 5 bases at V and 2 bases at J, leaving 2 bases unmatched. This CDR3 comprises 13 residues. The CDR3 coding sequence is TGTGCCAGCAGTGACAGGGAAAACACTGAAGCTTTCTTT. Protein product: CASSDRENTEAFF.

This chain uses TRBV29-1 with TRBJ2-1; tentative D call: TRBD1 (5 bases). Germline V gene sequence: CDR1 SQVTM, CDR2 ANQGSEA. Trimming cost V 0 bases and J 7 bases, with 13 bases left between them. The CDR3 consists of 14 residues. CDR3 sequence reads: CSVEDRDRGNEQFF. CDR3 DNA sequence: TGCAGCGTTGAAGACAGGGATAGGGGAAATGAGCAGTTCTTC.

The chain carries TRBV19 and TRBJ2-1; D might be TRBD1 (7 bases). Germline-derived CDR1 and CDR2 are LNHDA and SQIVND (reference sequence). The CDR3 consists of 17 residues. The V end was cut by 8 bases, the J end by 6 bases, with 26 bases between. CDR3 sequence (DNA): TGTGCCAGTGGAACCCCAGGTGGAGGGGGCGGTTTCAATGAGCAGTTCTTC. Translation gives CASGTPGGGGGFNEQFF. Filled out from reference TRBV19 and TRBJ2-1, the complete variable domain reads DGGITQSPKYLFRKEGQNVTLSCEQNLNHDAMYWYRQDPGQGLRLIYYSQIVNDFQKGDIAEGYSVSREKKESFPLTVTSAQKNPTAFYLCASGTPGGGGGFNEQFFGPGTRLTVL.

V gene TRBV6-2 or TRBV6-3 combines with J gene TRBJ1-3, with 7 nucleotides matching TRBD1. This CDR3 has 13 residues. The trim removed 0 bases at V and 15 bases at J, leaving 8 bases unmatched. The germline V gene has CDR1 MNHEY and CDR2 SVGEGT. The CDR3 region has the DNA TGTGCCAGCAGTTACTCGTCCAAGACAGGGCCATATTTT. Translated: CASSYSSKTGPYF.

The chain has TRBV7-8 and TRBJ2-1, with a tentative D call TRBD1 (6 bases). CDR1 is SGHVS and CDR2 is FQNEAQ in the germline V gene. The CDR3 loop spans 12 amino acids. V gave up 4 bases and J gave up 15 bases, with 16 bases separating them. The CDR3 loop reads CASSSTRGSVFF. DNA for the CDR3: TGTGCCAGCAGCTCCACTAGGGGGTCGGTGTTCTTC.

CDR3 residues: CASSLNDRTMGGYTF. The CDR3 DNA reads TGTGCCAGTAGTCTTAATGACAGAACGATGGGAGGCTACACCTTC. V gene TRBV19 combines with J gene TRBJ1-2; D may be TRBD1 (5 bases). CDR3 length: 15 residues. Germline CDR1 LNHDA, CDR2 SQIVND (reference sequence). The V gene lost 5 bases and the J gene lost 8 bases, with 21 bases spanning the gap. The full variable domain, its missing parts supplied by reference TRBV19 and TRBJ1-2, is DGGITQSPKYLFRKEGQNVTLSCEQNLNHDAMYWYRQDPGQGLRLIYYSQIVNDFQKGDIAEGYSVSREKKESFPLTVTSAQKNPTAFYLCASSLNDRTMGGYTFGSGTRLTVV.

Concerning this clone itself: This CDR3 is also generated by other DNA sequences in the sample. The V and J genes are TRBV7-2 and TRBJ1-2, with D tentatively TRBD1 (5 bases). Germline V gene data show CDR1 as SGHTA and CDR2 as FQGNSA. The CDR3 sequence is 14 residues long. V lost 6 bases, J lost 0 bases, and 11 bases lay in between. The CDR3 coding sequence is TGTGCCAGCAGTCTCGGGGGTGCTAACTATGGCTACACCTTC. Encoded protein: CASSLGGANYGYTF. The full variable domain, rest sourced from reference TRBV7-2 and TRBJ1-2, is GAGVSQSPSNKVTEKGKDVELRCDPISGHTALYWYRQSLGQGLEFLIYFQGNSAPDKSGLPSDRFSAERTGGSVSTLTIQRTQQEDSAVYLCASSLGGANYGYTFGSGTRLTVV.

This clone occurred once. This chain connects TRBV2 to TRBJ2-1; the D gene is possibly TRBD2 (6 bases). With 2 bases removed from V and 7 bases from J, the gap between germline ends came to 15 bases. CDR3 length: 15 amino acids. Germline assignment: CDR1 SNHLY and CDR2 FYNNEI. In DNA, the CDR3 is TGTGCCAGCAGTGAAATCGGGGTTCGGGGGAATGAGCAGTTCTTC. Its protein is CASSEIGVRGNEQFF.

The genes are TRBV19 and TRBJ2-2; TRBD2 matches at 10 bases. V lost 1 base to trimming and J lost 1 base; unmatched junction nucleotides: 6. CDR3 size: 18 residues. The germline V gene encodes CDR1 LNHDA and CDR2 SQIVND (reference sequence). CDR3 sequence reads: CASSIGPPSGRNTGELFF. The CDR3 nucleotides are TGTGCCAGTAGTATAGGGCCTCCTAGCGGGAGGAACACCGGGGAGCTGTTTTTT.

The CDR3 DNA follows: TGTGCCAGCTCGCCGGGACAGGGTCTTAGCAATCAGCCCCAGCATTTT. Translating it yields CASSPGQGLSNQPQHF. This rearrangement joins TRBV18 to TRBJ1-5; 9 bases align to TRBD1. CDR3 length equals 16 residues. The ends lost 6 bases at V and 0 bases at J; junction bases unmatched: 6. Germline values: CDR1 KGHSH, CDR2 LQKENI.

The V call is TRBV10-3, the J call TRBJ1-2; 9 bases match TRBD1. The CDR3 length is 14 residues. V lost 6 bases to trimming and J lost 6 bases; unmatched junction nucleotides: 8. Per the germline V gene, CDR1 is ENHRY and CDR2 is SYGVKD. For the CDR3, the DNA is TGTGCCATCAGCCAGACAGGGGGGGTAGATGGCTACACCTTC. Its protein is CAISQTGGVDGYTF.

The V gene is TRBV24-1, the J gene TRBJ1-6, with 9 positions matching TRBD1. The CDR3 covers 13 residues. With 9 bases clipped from V and 7 bases from J, the junction kept 3 bases outside the gene matches. The germline V gene has CDR1 KGHDR and CDR2 SFDVKD. The CDR3 DNA reads TGTGCCACCCTCGGGACAGGGAATTCACCCCTCCACTTT. This gives the protein CATLGTGNSPLHF.

V is TRBV11-3 and J is TRBJ1-2; TRBD1 aligns across 7 bases. This CDR3 contains 14 residues. V shed 5 bases, J shed 0 bases, and the junction held 3 bases outside the gene matches. CDR1 SGHNT and CDR2 YENEEA come from the germline V gene. The CDR3 DNA sequence: TGTGCCAGCAGCGTGGGACAGTCTAACTATGGCTACACCTTC. This translates into CASSVGQSNYGYTF.